The clone carrying this TCR beta chain was seen a handful of times. The junction had 4 bases not matched to a gene; V was cut back by 1 base and J by 4 bases. Germline V gene lookup returns CDR1 MDHEN and CDR2 SYDVKM. The CDR3 runs to 15 residues. The data were taken from a study of regulatory T cells in long-lasting Graves disease. With iRepertoire HTBI primers and Arm-PCR of CDR3 regions, TCR beta libraries were built. TCRdb analysed the multiplex PCR reads with MiXCR anew, one entry per CDR3 protein. The data show some 600,000 distinct CDR3 sequences, around 16% seen once. Stated time point: newly diagnosed GD, antithyroid drugs for less than 3 months. Making the TCR library involved RNA that had been extracted from PBMCs. These data are also associated with another study on T cells in Graves' hyperthyroidism and ophthalmopathy.

The V gene is TRBV28, the J gene TRBJ1-1, with TRBD1 matching 9 bases. The TCR comes from a man aged 18 to 29 with Graves disease. The sequenced sample was peripheral blood mononuclear cells (PBMCs), obtained at new diagnosis, from a patient treated with antithyroid drugs. The CDR3 nucleotides are TGTGCCAGCAGTTTATTGGGACAGGGTCTCACTGAAGCTTTCTTT. Translating it yields CASSLLGQGLTEAFF.